The 9 T cell receptor beta chains below all came from one sample that was sequenced in a study of T cells expressing NK-cell markers. Reprocessing the 5' RACE reads, TCRdb reports a single entry for every CDR3 protein and omits DNA. The listing contains 200,000 to 300,000 distinct CDR3 sequences. Sequences were obtained from blood T cells: a sorted CD56 or NKG2C T cell subset, CD4+ or CD8+ T cells, or bulk PBMC T cells (not recorded which). The receptors stem from a woman between 18 and 69 years old in good health.

The chain joins TRBV7-9 to TRBJ2-3; TCRdb's assignment of TRBD1 cannot be checked, as there is no DNA. CDR1 and CDR2 (germline): SEHNR, FQNEAQ (reference sequence). The CDR3 length is 14 residues. CDR3: CASSFDRPTDTQYF. Variable domain in full (rest from reference TRBV7-9 and TRBJ2-3): DTGVSQNPRHKITKRGQNVTFRCDPISEHNRLYWYRQTLGQGPEFLTYFQNEAQLEKSRLLSDRFSAERPKGSFSTLEIQRTEQGDSAMYLCASSFDRPTDTQYFGPGTRLTVL.

The chain combines TRBV7-2 with TRBJ2-7. Germline assignment: CDR1 SGHTA and CDR2 FQGNSA. The CDR3 is 14 residues long. This chain's CDR3 is CASSLQDISYEQYF.

The chain couples TRBV12-3 or TRBV12-4 to TRBJ1-1; the TCRdb call, TRBD1, lacks DNA for checking. The CDR3 is 13 residues long. CDR3 in amino acids: CASLSRGFSEAFF.

The chain is built from TRBV7-9 and TRBJ2-5; absent DNA, TCRdb's TRBD2 call cannot be checked. Looked up from germline, CDR1 is SEHNR and CDR2 is FQNEAQ (reference sequence). CDR3 size: 16 residues. The CDR3 here is CASSRGGLAAQETQYF. Looking up the rest from reference TRBV7-9 and TRBJ2-5 gives the full variable domain: DTGVSQNPRHKITKRGQNVTFRCDPISEHNRLYWYRQTLGQGPEFLTYFQNEAQLEKSRLLSDRFSAERPKGSFSTLEIQRTEQGDSAMYLCASSRGGLAAQETQYFGPGTRLLVL.

The chain employs TRBV20-1 and TRBJ2-5; TCRdb's D call, TRBD2, is unchecked because there is no DNA. This CDR3 spans 12 amino acids. Germline loops: CDR1 DFQATT, CDR2 SNEGSKA (reference sequence). Here the CDR3 reads CSARVSDPAQYF.

The rearrangement joins TRBV27 to TRBJ1-2; the TRBD1 assignment by TCRdb is unverifiable without DNA. Looked up from germline, CDR1 is MNHEY and CDR2 is SMNVEV (reference sequence). The CDR3 has 14 amino acids. The CDR3 spells CASSFRDRGGGYTF.

The chain couples TRBV28 to TRBJ2-5. The length of the CDR3 is 11 residues. From germline, CDR1 is MDHEN and CDR2 SYDVKM. The CDR3 is CASKLGETQYF.

The rearrangement links TRBV7-2 to TRBJ2-7; checking the TCRdb D call of TRBD2 is not possible without DNA. Germline-derived CDR1 and CDR2 are SGHTA and FQGNSA. The CDR3 extends over 15 amino acids. The CDR3 spells CASSPGLAGFYEQYF. The full variable domain, rest sourced from reference TRBV7-2 and TRBJ2-7, is GAGVSQSPSNKVTEKGKDVELRCDPISGHTALYWYRQSLGQGLEFLIYFQGNSAPDKSGLPSDRFSAERTGGSVSTLTIQRTQQEDSAVYLCASSPGLAGFYEQYFGPGTRLTVT.

The chain combines TRBV15 with TRBJ1-1. The CDR3 has 17 residues. Germline-derived CDR1 and CDR2 are LNHNV and YYDKDF (reference sequence). CDR3 in amino acids: CATSRPQIRGGDTEAFF.